This T cell receptor beta chain was retrieved from a study of T cell responses to AZD1222 COVID-19 vaccine. Only in-frame clones appear in the TCRdb table, and some are missing; sequencing was by immunoSEQ multiplex PCR. The data show 70,000 to 95,000 clones, with around 90% seen just once and 8% held by the top ten. To note about this clone: Its antigen is as yet unknown.

Notes on the study in general: Possibly, clonal diversity was underestimated; donors were largely white British and included more females. In the spike-specific TCR repertoire, nearly half reportedly target unmutated variant regions.

Timing groups of about 4 and about 12 weeks for second doses were pooled. J was trimmed by 5 bases and V by 6 bases; bases with no gene match: 8. The CDR3 runs 15 residues. Germline CDR1 is ENHRY and CDR2 is SYGVKD. The chain combines TRBV10-3 with TRBJ2-7; 12 nucleotides line up with TRBD2. This material consisted of peripheral blood, taken 28 days after the second AZD1222 dose. The TCR comes from an adult who received the AZD1222 COVID-19 vaccine. This CDR3 is CAIRKGLAGTDEQYF. The CDR3 DNA reads as TGTGCCATCAGAAAAGGACTAGCGGGAACGGACGAGCAGTACTTC.